Listed below are T cell receptor beta chains from one sample, sequenced in a study of blood T cell repertoires in COVID-19. TCRdb's table, derived via immunoSEQ multiplex PCR, lists solely in-frame clones and lacks some. The table records about 92,000 clones, about 91% of them present only once. The sample consisted of peripheral blood. Source of these receptors: a human donor with active COVID-19. The donor label of this sample is uncertain. Both conserved end residues are part of each CDR3. Each record gives: J gene, V gene, CDR3 protein.

TRBJ2-7,TRBV15,CATSSGGRGRENPYEQYF
TRBJ2-3,TRBV6-5,CASSRLAGERDTQYF
TRBJ2-3,TRBV5-6,CASDRFETRLGTDTQYF
TRBJ2-3,TRBV27,CASSTPRRGPLDTQYF
TRBJ2-7,TRBV14,CASSQDPRDYEQYF
TRBJ2-7,TRBV11-2,CASSLGGGRDEQYF
TRBJ1-2,TRBV7-9,CASSFEWAYGYTF
TRBJ2-1,TRBV5-1,CASSPRPGLAGGGDNEQFF
TRBJ1-5,TRBV5-5,CASSLIGGDSNQPQHF
TRBJ2-5,TRBV6-6,CAGSPQGQLQETQYF
TRBJ2-3,TRBV7-9,CASTPVASTDTQYF
TRBJ1-1,TRBV9,CASSAELNTEAFF
TRBJ2-5,TRBV5-1,CASSLAQGNQETQYF
TRBJ2-2,TRBV5-1,CASSLGGQGAIGELFF
TRBJ2-7,TRBV4-2,CASPSSGGYF
TRBJ2-7,TRBV9,CASSVLHSGYEQYF
TRBJ2-5,TRBV7-9,CASDKGVVTETQYF
TRBJ2-3,TRBV3-1/TRBV3-2,CASSQLGGLMADTQYF
TRBJ1-2,TRBV28,CASSSSDSFRYGYTF
TRBJ2-3,TRBV3-1/TRBV3-2,CASSQDTSGRDTQYF
TRBJ2-2,TRBV7-8,CASSLGQGSNTGELFF
TRBJ2-1,TRBV4-1,CASSHADWRASYNEQFF
TRBJ2-3,TRBV5-5,CASSLEAGMNTDTQYF
TRBJ2-7,TRBV5-1,CASSLAGAVGHEQYF
TRBJ2-3,TRBV28,CASSFATGGPQSTDTQYF
TRBJ2-7,TRBV24-1,CATSDHRSGGAYEQYF
TRBJ2-3,TRBV7-2,CASSLGQGASDTQYF
TRBJ1-2,TRBV28,CASSLGQDTGYTF
TRBJ1-1,TRBV6-4,CASSETLQGRAFF
TRBJ2-3,TRBV11-2,CASSLGGGPDTQYF
TRBJ1-5,TRBV19,CASTQGHEKNQPQHF
TRBJ1-1,TRBV7-2,CASSGWTGGGTEAFF
TRBJ1-6,TRBV7-2,CASRPDRIWGSPLHF
TRBJ1-2,TRBV3-1/TRBV3-2,CASSQGQGGYGYTF
TRBJ2-7,TRBV19,CASSIAQAVSYEQYF
TRBJ1-3,TRBV21-1,CASSKDEEGTSGNTIYF
TRBJ2-3,TRBV5-5,CASSLGQGSTDTQYF
TRBJ1-1,TRBV5-1,CASSLQLTGGEAFF
TRBJ1-1,TRBV5-1,CASRQGQGAILNTEAFF
TRBJ2-2,TRBV5-1,CASSWIAGPNTGELFF
TRBJ1-6,TRBV6-1,CASSEGTDSSPLHF
TRBJ1-2,TRBV3-1/TRBV3-2,CASSQGPDRNYGYTF
TRBJ2-1,TRBV10-3,CAITASGGAVGEQFF
TRBJ2-1,TRBV18,CASSPALKQANEQFF
TRBJ1-2,TRBV5-6,CASSMTGINYGYTF
TRBJ2-1,TRBV24-1,CATSVTGSGGDEQFF
TRBJ2-5,TRBV18,CASSIGTGDETQYF
TRBJ2-3,TRBV24-1,CATSDPRRGVNTDTQYF
TRBJ2-7,TRBV6-5,CASSPDRGSYEQYF
TRBJ1-2,TRBV7-2,CASANRGTDYGYTF
TRBJ1-1,TRBV2,CASNPLGGQNTEAFF
TRBJ2-1,TRBV3-1/TRBV3-2,CASSLGQPFRNGQFF
TRBJ1-1,TRBV3-1/TRBV3-2,CASSPHSGMNTEAFF
TRBJ1-2,TRBV7-2,CASSPEPGQGSNGYTF
TRBJ2-3,TRBV28,CASSLGGAEDTQYF
TRBJ2-7,TRBV24-1,CATRAGVPYEQYF